This T cell receptor (beta chain) was captured in a study of OX40 agonist ivuxolimab in advanced cancers. Study-wide results and limits: At doses 0.1 to 3.0 mg/kg, CD4+ and CD8+ clones expanded.

A word on this clone: Its target is unknown.

The germline V gene encodes CDR1 SGHNT and CDR2 YYREEE (reference sequence). The CDR3 covers 13 residues. Trimming stripped 0 bases from V and 4 bases from J, with 7 bases between. Produced via immunoSEQ multiplex PCR; TCRdb's table is partial and in-frame only. The repertoire holds approximately 49,000 clones, with around 84% as singletons. The source of this sequence is an adult with an advanced solid tumor such as melanoma, head and neck, liver or kidney cancer. The source was CD4+ or CD8+ T cells sorted from blood, collected in a trial of the OX40 agonist ivuxolimab. The gene calls are TRBV5-4 and TRBJ2-5; D uncertain. The CDR3 coding sequence is TGTGCCAGCAGCTTGGGGGTAGCAGAGACCCAGTACTTC. Encoded protein: CASSLGVAETQYF.